The clone carrying this TCR beta chain was recorded at least ten times. The sample comes from a study of identical twins. TCRdb fed the 5' RACE reads into MiXCR, producing one record per CDR3 protein. Among 430,000 or so distinct CDR3 sequences listed, roughly 26% were seen once. The same sample was also used in a study of T cells expressing NK-cell markers. That source adds: Repertoire data for TCR beta were derived from sorted T cells (CD3+CD56+NKG2C+, CD3+CD56+NKG2C- and CD3+CD56-NKG2C+). One of eight sequenced donors was HCMV-seronegative; the other seven were seropositive. In several experiments, an anti-gamma-delta TCR antibody restricted sorting to alpha-beta TCR T cells. For a few donors, these clonotypes were likewise the leading ones in the CD3+CD56-NKG2C+ fraction.

This sequence originates from a woman aged 18-30 years in good health. Sequencing was carried out using CD4+ T cells sorted from blood.

CDR3 bases: TGTGCCATAAGAACTCCGGAGGAGCTGTTTTTT. Protein product: CAIRTPEELFF. V usage is TRBV10-3 and J usage is TRBJ2-2; no clear D. V shed 9 bases and J shed 10 bases, with 12 bases lying between them. CDR1 ENHRY and CDR2 SYGVKD come from the germline V gene. This CDR3 has 11 amino acids.